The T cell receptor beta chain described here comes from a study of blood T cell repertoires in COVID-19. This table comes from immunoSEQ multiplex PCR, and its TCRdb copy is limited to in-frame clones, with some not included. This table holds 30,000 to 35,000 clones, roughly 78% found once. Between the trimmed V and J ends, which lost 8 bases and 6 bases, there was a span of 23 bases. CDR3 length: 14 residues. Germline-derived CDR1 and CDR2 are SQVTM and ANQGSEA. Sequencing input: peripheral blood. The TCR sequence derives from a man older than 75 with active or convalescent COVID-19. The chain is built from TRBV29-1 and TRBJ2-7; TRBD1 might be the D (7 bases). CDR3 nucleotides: TGCAGCTGTGAAGGGGGCGGGATCTCGGGCGAGCAGTACTTC. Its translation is CSCEGGGISGEQYF.